This T cell receptor beta chain originates from a study of shared clonotypes between healthy human individuals. The CDR3 consists of 17 residues. With 6 bases removed from V and 4 bases from J, the gap between germline ends came to 22 bases. Per the germline V gene, CDR1 is MDHEN and CDR2 is SYDVKM. Assay used: immunoSEQ multiplex PCR; TCRdb lists only in-frame clones, some missing. The sample includes about 2.4 million clones, over 85% of them seen just once. This receptor was taken from a young man in good health. This chain connects TRBV28 to TRBJ1-5; possibly TRBD1 for D (6 bases). Sequencing was done on a sample of naive CD4+ T cells sorted from blood. Subset: CD45RA+ positively selected. The CDR3 reads CASSPSIYGQLNQPQHF. The CDR3 DNA is TGTGCCAGCAGCCCCTCCATTTATGGACAGCTAAATCAGCCCCAGCATTTT.